This TCR beta chain was obtained from a study of spatial heterogeneity in lung cancer. At the level of the study: The donors comprised 60 to 85 untreated early-stage non-small cell lung cancer patients. The study consistently detected more beta-chain than alpha-chain sequences.

This clonotype has a count of ten or more. The time point was: blood at routine non-recurrence follow-up after resection. Whole RNA, which was extracted from tumor, nontumor lung tissue or frozen PBMC, was sequenced without any cell sorting. Every TCR cDNA molecule carried a tag that served as a unique molecular identifier. From the 5' RACE reads, TCRdb called clonotypes with MiXCR, one entry per CDR3 protein. Here the sample spans around 110,000 distinct CDR3 sequences, less than 15% being singletons. V lost 6 bases to trimming and J lost 7 bases; unmatched junction nucleotides: 15. This CDR3 is built from 16 residues. Looked up from germline, CDR1 is MNHEY and CDR2 is SMNVEV (reference sequence).

The source of this sequence is a male donor with early-stage non-small cell lung cancer. The chain has TRBV27 and TRBJ2-7; TRBD1 matches 10 bases. The sequencing used PBMCs, collected at follow-up. CDR3 sequence (DNA): TGTGCCAGCAGAATAGGGGGGACAGGGGACTTGGGAGAGCAGTACTTC. Translation gives CASRIGGTGDLGEQYF.